This T cell receptor beta chain was sequenced during a study of graft-versus-host responses after intestinal transplantation (dated by TCRdb to about 2021). A note on the overall study: The transplants that recipients received were multivisceral, liver-intestinal, or isolated intestinal. To identify alloreactive clones, pre-transplant mixed lymphocyte reaction products were sequenced and compared with unstimulated pre-transplant donor and recipient T cells. The cohort enrolled 24 intestinal transplant recipients, one of whom was a retransplant, and a few patients without pretransplant specimens were excluded. A peak of at least 4% donor T cells among recipient peripheral blood mononuclear cells was the definition used for donor T cell macrochimerism. After intestinal transplantation, graft-versus-host and host-versus-graft alloreactive T cell clones were followed in the graft, circulation and bone marrow using bulk TCR-beta CDR3 sequencing. Samples from a few later patients were sequenced in-house on an Illumina MiSeq with MiXCR processing rather than by the commercial service. All recipients received anti-thymocyte globulin induction followed by maintenance tacrolimus and steroids for 3 to 4 years. General conclusions and limits of the study: Early after transplant, peak levels of circulating GvH clones were associated with declines in HvG clones. Patients with donor T cell macrochimerism had high GvH to HvG T cell clonal ratios in their allografts. The relatively low number and heterogeneity of intestinal transplant patients limited the conclusions. GvH clones were detected in recipient bone marrow, and some appeared earlier in ileal mucosa or blood, consistent with an intestinal mucosal origin.

The sample's time point label is to be understood as: cells obtained before transplantation from donor or recipient. CD3+CD4+ and CD3+CD8+ populations were FACS-sorted from unstimulated pre-transplant donor and recipient cells taken from spleen or lymph nodes. From the cysteine up to the phenylalanine, the CDR3 has a length of 14 residues. The sequence is cut down to CDR3 DNA, 42 bases in frame from base 1. Worth noting for this clone: Its specific antigen is unknown. Base qualities are not at hand, and no much larger clone is one base apart.

Library construction relied on the immunoSEQ multiplex PCR assay. For most patients, genomic DNA was isolated with the Qiagen DNeasy Blood and Tissue Kit and shipped frozen to Adaptive Biotechnologies for TCR sequencing. For most patients, genomic DNA was subjected to high-throughput TCR-beta CDR3 sequencing by Adaptive Biotechnologies. Turning to the authors' computational methods: TCR sequencing data were retrieved from Adaptive's ImmunoSEQ software for some 19 patients, whereas three other patients were processed with MiXCR and VDJtools. To correct CD4 versus CD8 sorting errors, any sequence found in both subsets at a frequency ratio below 5:1 was removed. CDR3 nucleotide sequences shared by donor and recipient were removed because the origin of these sequences could not be assigned. To be classed as alloreactive, a clone needed at least 2-fold expansion over unstimulated cells and a minimum CFSE-low frequency of 0.002% (template counts) or 0.001% (read counts). Clones were considered mappable if detected in sequenced pre-transplant spleen, lymph node, or MLR CFSE-low populations of the donor or recipient. The cumulative frequency of alloreactive clones was calculated as a percentage of all sequences, weighted by copy number. TCRdb holds this immuneACCESS table with in-frame rearrangements only. Some clones are missing; in checked studies, unresolved V genes explain under half, and the rest has no known cause. That table furnishes V, J and clone size, whereas the DNA furnished D and trimming. In this sample the table shows 89,000 or so clones, roughly 80% of which occur a single time. In total, the top ten clones hold more than 0.8% of the sample.

The sequences come from unstimulated CD4+ T cells sorted from spleen or lymph node cells, collected before intestinal transplant. The chain is encoded by TRBV12-2 joined to TRBJ1-1; the table's D gene call, TRBD1, was not cross checked with the DNA. TRBV12-2 is a pseudogene segment. The receptor's source is a human donor who received an intestinal transplant. The CDR3: CASRPRTVNTEAFF. The sequenced DNA: TGTGCAAGTCGCCCCAGGACAGTGAACACTGAAGCTTTCTTT.